Presented here are 19 T cell receptor beta chains from one specimen sequenced in a study of T cell changes during pregnancy in multiple sclerosis. Generated by immunoSEQ multiplex PCR, the TCRdb table keeps only in-frame clones and is missing some. The profile shows some 44,000 clones, roughly 85% of them singletons. The sequenced sample was CD4+ T cells from peripheral blood mononuclear cells, obtained after pregnancy. These receptor sequences come from a female donor with multiple sclerosis, enrolled in a pregnancy study.

The CDR3 protein is CASSLDPGLGELFF. The DNA for the CDR3 is TGTGCCAGCAGCTTGGACCCAGGGCTCGGGGAGCTGTTTTTT. This chain links TRBV5-5 with TRBJ2-2; a possible D gene is TRBD1 (5 bases). CDR1 is SGHKS and CDR2 is YYEKEE in the germline V gene (reference sequence). The CDR3 length is 14 residues. Trimming removed 0 bases from V and 7 bases from J, with 10 bases in between.

The chain has TRBV30 and TRBJ2-1, with 11 bases identical to TRBD2. The CDR3 covers 17 residues. Germline V gene sequence: CDR1 GTSNPN, CDR2 SVGIG (reference sequence). Unmatched junction bases numbered 14, after V lost 3 bases and J lost 7 bases. The CDR3 here is CAWRKGTSGGWGNEQFF. The DNA of the CDR3 is TGTGCCTGGAGGAAAGGGACTAGCGGCGGGTGGGGGAATGAGCAGTTCTTC.

The chain carries TRBV15 and TRBJ1-1, with D unresolved. Germline V gives CDR1 LNHNV, CDR2 YYDKDF (reference sequence). CDR3 length: 14 residues. Trimming removed 1 base at V and 1 base at J, with 7 bases between. The CDR3 coding sequence is TGTGCCACCAGCAGAGGGGCGGGGAACACTGAAGCTTTCTTT. The encoded protein is CATSRGAGNTEAFF.

The chain has TRBV4-2 and TRBJ1-2; TRBD1 is a possible D gene (5 bases). Germline CDR1 LGHNA, CDR2 YNFKEQ. V was clipped by 0 bases and J by 4 bases, with 6 bases between them. The CDR3 contains 13 residues. CDR3 in DNA: TGTGCCAGCAGCCAAGAGACAGCCTATGGCTACACCTTC. This gives the protein CASSQETAYGYTF.

There are a few counts of this clone. The rearrangement uses TRBV6-1 and TRBJ1-1; D uncertain. Trimming shortened V by 2 bases and J by 3 bases, and 10 bases separated the two germline ends. The CDR3 runs 14 residues. CDR1 MNHNS and CDR2 SASEGT come from the germline V gene. CDR3 sequence reads: CASSEFIQYTEAFF. The CDR3 DNA reads TGTGCCAGCAGTGAATTTATTCAGTACACTGAAGCTTTCTTT.

The gene calls are TRBV9 and TRBJ2-1; 7 positions match TRBD2. Per the germline V gene, CDR1 is SGDLS and CDR2 is YYNGEE. V lost 4 bases and J lost 7; bases outside the gene matches: 11. This CDR3 contains 15 residues. As DNA, the CDR3 is TGTGCCAGCAGCTCCGGGACTAACCAACATAATGAGCAGTTCTTC. This codes for CASSSGTNQHNEQFF.

CDR3 sequence: CASSAGQGGEKLFF. The DNA of the CDR3 is TGTGCCAGCAGCGCGGGACAGGGAGGCGAAAAACTGTTTTTT. The V and J genes are TRBV7-2 and TRBJ1-4; 9 nucleotides match TRBD1. V was pared by 5 bases and J by 8 bases, with 6 bases of the junction left unmatched. CDR3 length: 14 amino acids. Germline V gives CDR1 SGHTA, CDR2 FQGNSA.

This clone was observed a single time. The chain links TRBV6-1 to TRBJ2-5, with D maybe TRBD2 (6 bases). The V end lost 7 bases, the J end lost 5 bases, and 17 bases lay between the germline ends. This CDR3 has 14 amino acids. Germline V CDR1 and CDR2: MNHNS, SASEGT. This CDR3 is CASTVTLAAETQYF. CDR3 coding DNA: TGTGCCAGCACCGTAACACTAGCTGCCGAGACCCAGTACTTC.

The chain links TRBV6-1 to TRBJ1-1; perhaps TRBD1 as D (5 bases). The V gene lost 10 bases and the J gene lost 5 bases, with 20 bases spanning the gap. CDR3 length: 14 residues. Per germline, CDR1 MNHNS and CDR2 SASEGT. In DNA form, the CDR3 reads TGTGCCACCCCAGGGAGGTTGTGGGGTACTGAAGCTTTCTTT. Translating gives CATPGRLWGTEAFF.

The V call is TRBV6-1, the J call TRBJ2-5; TRBD2 is a possible D gene (5 bases). Deletions cut 6 bases from V and 5 bases from J, with 13 bases between. CDR3 length equals 13 residues. CDR1 is MNHNS, CDR2 SASEGT, per germline. The CDR3 DNA follows: TGTGCCAGCAGCTCCGGGGTGTGGGAGACCCAGTACTTC. It is translated as CASSSGVWETQYF.

This chain uses TRBV7-3 with TRBJ2-2; D is uncertain. Germline-derived CDR1 and CDR2 are SGHTA and FQGTGA. With 0 bases removed from V and 6 bases from J, the gap between germline ends came to 11 bases. The CDR3 has 15 amino acids. The DNA for the CDR3 is TGTGCCAGCAGCTTAACAATCGGGTGGTCCGGGGAGCTGTTTTTT. Translating it yields CASSLTIGWSGELFF.

The chain couples TRBV4-3 to TRBJ1-2, with 9 nucleotides matching TRBD1. The V segment lost 3 bases and the J segment 7 bases; nucleotides outside the gene matches: 9. CDR1 and CDR2 from the germline V gene are LGHNA and YSLEER. The CDR3 length is 15 residues. CDR3 bases: TGCGCCAGCAGCCAGGACAACAGGGGGCTAAGTGGCTACACCTTC. Amino acids: CASSQDNRGLSGYTF.

CDR3 protein: CASSDGIIYGYTF. Here the CDR3 DNA reads TGCGCCAGCAGTGACGGGATTATCTATGGCTACACCTTC. The chain is built from TRBV10-2 and TRBJ1-2; D is uncertain. V lost 3 bases to trimming and J lost 4 bases, with 9 bases between them. This CDR3 region has 13 residues. Germline-derived CDR1 and CDR2 are WSHSY and SAAADI.

CDR3 coding DNA: TGTGCCGGATCGACTGAGGAGAACACTGAAGCTTTCTTT. This codes for CAGSTEENTEAFF. The V and J genes are TRBV6-6 and TRBJ1-1; no clear D gene. This CDR3 has 13 residues. Per germline, CDR1 MNHNY and CDR2 SVGAGI (reference sequence). The ends were cut back, 11 bases at V and 1 base at J, with 14 bases in the middle.

The chain combines TRBV9 with TRBJ2-1, with 8 bases identical to TRBD1. Unmatched junction bases numbered 5, after V lost 0 bases and J lost 6 bases. Germline CDR1 and CDR2: SGDLS and YYNGEE. The CDR3 spans 15 residues. The CDR3 bases are TGTGCCAGCAGCGTAGCTCAGGGGGCCGGCAATGAGCAGTTCTTC. Its protein is CASSVAQGAGNEQFF.

This chain uses TRBV19 with TRBJ2-7; 10 positions match TRBD1. The CDR3 spans 16 residues. Trimming at V came to 1 base and at J to 2 bases, leaving 5 bases not matched to a gene. CDR1 and CDR2 (germline): LNHDA, SQIVND (reference sequence). This CDR3 is CASSIALDRGAYEQYF. The CDR3 nucleotides read TGTGCCAGTAGTATAGCACTGGACAGGGGGGCCTACGAGCAGTACTTC.

Here the CDR3 reads CASSFTGSTEAFF. The CDR3 nucleotides read TGTGCCAGCAGCTTCACAGGGAGTACTGAAGCTTTCTTT. The chain employs TRBV7-8 and TRBJ1-1, with D possibly being TRBD1 (6 bases). The V gene's germline CDR1 is SGHVS and CDR2 FQNEAQ. This CDR3 is built from 13 residues. The V end was cut by 3 bases, the J end by 5 bases, with 10 bases between.

The count of this clone is one. The chain carries TRBV19 and TRBJ1-2, with TRBD1 matching over 11 bases. CDR3 length: 17 amino acids. Germline values: CDR1 LNHDA, CDR2 SQIVND (reference sequence). J was trimmed by 4 bases and V by 5 bases; bases with no gene match: 12. The CDR3 loop is CASSSRTGGAAPYGYTF. In DNA, the CDR3 is TGTGCCAGTAGTTCTCGGACAGGGGGCGCGGCTCCCTATGGCTACACCTTC.

This clone has just a few counts. This sequence joins TRBV5-1 and TRBJ2-2, with D possibly being TRBD2 (6 bases). Deletions cut 5 bases from V and 4 bases from J, with 18 bases between. The CDR3 is made up of 16 amino acids. The germline V gene has CDR1 SGHRS and CDR2 YFSETQ. Here the CDR3 reads CASRQAPGLSTGELFF. In DNA form, the CDR3 reads TGCGCCAGCAGACAAGCACCGGGACTGAGCACCGGGGAGCTGTTTTTT.